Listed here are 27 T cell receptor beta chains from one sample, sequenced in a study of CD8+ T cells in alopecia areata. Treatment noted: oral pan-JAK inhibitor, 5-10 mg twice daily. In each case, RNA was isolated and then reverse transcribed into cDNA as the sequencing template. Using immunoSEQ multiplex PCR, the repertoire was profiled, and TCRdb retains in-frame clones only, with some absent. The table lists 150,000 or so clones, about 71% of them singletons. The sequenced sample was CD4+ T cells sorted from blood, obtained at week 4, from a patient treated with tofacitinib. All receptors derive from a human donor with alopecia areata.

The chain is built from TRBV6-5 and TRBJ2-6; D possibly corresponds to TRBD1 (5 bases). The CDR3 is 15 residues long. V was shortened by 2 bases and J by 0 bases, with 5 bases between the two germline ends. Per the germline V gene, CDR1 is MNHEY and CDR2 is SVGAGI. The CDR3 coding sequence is TGTGCCAGCAGTTACGACAGCTCTGGGGCCAACGTCCTGACTTTC. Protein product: CASSYDSSGANVLTF.

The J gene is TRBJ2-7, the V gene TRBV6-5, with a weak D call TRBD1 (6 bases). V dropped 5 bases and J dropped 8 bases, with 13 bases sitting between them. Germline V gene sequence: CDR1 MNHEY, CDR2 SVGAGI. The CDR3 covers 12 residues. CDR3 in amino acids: CASSALRDKQYF. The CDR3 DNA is TGTGCCAGCAGTGCCCTAAGGGACAAGCAGTACTTC.

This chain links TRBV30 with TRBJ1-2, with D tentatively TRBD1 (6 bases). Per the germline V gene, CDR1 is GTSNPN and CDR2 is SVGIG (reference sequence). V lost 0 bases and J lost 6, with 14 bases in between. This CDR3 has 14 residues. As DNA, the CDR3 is TGTGCCTGGAGTGTATCGGCAGGGGACGATGGCTACACCTTC. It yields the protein CAWSVSAGDDGYTF.

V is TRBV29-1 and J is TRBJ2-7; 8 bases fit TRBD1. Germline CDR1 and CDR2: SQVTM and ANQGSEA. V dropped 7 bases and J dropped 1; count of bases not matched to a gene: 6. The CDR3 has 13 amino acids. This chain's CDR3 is CSGGTGPSYEQYF. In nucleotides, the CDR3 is TGCAGCGGAGGGACAGGCCCTTCCTACGAGCAGTACTTC.

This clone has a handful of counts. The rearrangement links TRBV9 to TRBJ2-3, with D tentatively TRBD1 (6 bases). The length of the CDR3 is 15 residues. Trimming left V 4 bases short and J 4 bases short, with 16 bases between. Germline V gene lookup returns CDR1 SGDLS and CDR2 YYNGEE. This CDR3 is CASSSGQPLADTQYF. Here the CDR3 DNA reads TGTGCCAGCAGCTCCGGACAGCCCCTCGCAGATACGCAGTATTTT.

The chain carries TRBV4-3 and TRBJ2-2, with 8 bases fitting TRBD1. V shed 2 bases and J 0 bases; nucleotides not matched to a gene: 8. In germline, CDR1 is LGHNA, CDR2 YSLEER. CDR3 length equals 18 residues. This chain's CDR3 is CASSQRLMTGANTGELFF. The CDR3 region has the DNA TGCGCCAGCAGCCAAAGATTGATGACAGGGGCGAACACCGGGGAGCTGTTTTTT.

The CDR3 reads CSVLKRTDPGTEAFF. DNA of the CDR3: TGCAGCGTTCTAAAACGCACAGACCCCGGGACTGAAGCTTTCTTT. V gene TRBV29-1 combines with J gene TRBJ1-1; D not resolved. The CDR3 is 15 amino acids. The germline gives CDR1 SQVTM, CDR2 ANQGSEA. V lost 5 bases and J 5 bases, leaving 21 bases between the germline ends.

As DNA, the CDR3 is TGTGCCTGGAGCGCCGCTATGGTTAGCAATCAGCCCCAGCATTTT. Translation gives CAWSAAMVSNQPQHF. V gene TRBV30 combines with J gene TRBJ1-5; D gene ambiguous. The CDR3 loop spans 15 amino acids. V lost 3 bases and J 0 bases, leaving 12 bases between the germline ends. Germline V gene data show CDR1 as GTSNPN and CDR2 as SVGIG (reference sequence).

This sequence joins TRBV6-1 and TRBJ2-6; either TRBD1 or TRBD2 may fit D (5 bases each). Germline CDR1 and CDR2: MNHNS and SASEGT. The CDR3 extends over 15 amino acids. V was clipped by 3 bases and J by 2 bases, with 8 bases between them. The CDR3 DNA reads TGTGCCAGCAGTGAGCTGGGGGCTGGGGCCAACGTCCTGACTTTC. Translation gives CASSELGAGANVLTF.

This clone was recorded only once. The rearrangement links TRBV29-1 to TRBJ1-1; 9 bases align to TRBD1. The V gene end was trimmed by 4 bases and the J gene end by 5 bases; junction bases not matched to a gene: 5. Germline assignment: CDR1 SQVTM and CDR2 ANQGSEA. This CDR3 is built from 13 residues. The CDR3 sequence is CSVARDRETEAFF. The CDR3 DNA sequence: TGCAGCGTTGCTCGGGACAGGGAAACTGAAGCTTTCTTT.

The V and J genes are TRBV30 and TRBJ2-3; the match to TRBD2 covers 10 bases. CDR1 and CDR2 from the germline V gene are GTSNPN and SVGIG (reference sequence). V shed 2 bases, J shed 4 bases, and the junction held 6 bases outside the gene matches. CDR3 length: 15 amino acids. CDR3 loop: CAWSKRGGVPDTQYF. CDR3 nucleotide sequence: TGTGCCTGGAGTAAGCGGGGGGGCGTCCCAGATACGCAGTATTTT.

CDR3 coding DNA: TGCGCCACTCGGCCAGACAGGGGATTTTCCAATGAGCAGTTCTTC. Translation gives CATRPDRGFSNEQFF. The chain links TRBV10-2 to TRBJ2-1, with 8 bases matching TRBD1. In germline, CDR1 is WSHSY, CDR2 SAAADI. The V and J ends lost 10 bases and 6 bases, in that order; junction bases with no gene match: 14. The CDR3 runs 15 residues.

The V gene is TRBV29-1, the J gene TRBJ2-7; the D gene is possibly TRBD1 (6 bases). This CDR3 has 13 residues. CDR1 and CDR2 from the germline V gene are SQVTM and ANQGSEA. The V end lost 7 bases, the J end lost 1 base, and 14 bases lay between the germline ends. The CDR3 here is CSAGPGASYEQYF. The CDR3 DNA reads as TGCAGCGCCGGGCCAGGGGCTTCCTACGAGCAGTACTTC.

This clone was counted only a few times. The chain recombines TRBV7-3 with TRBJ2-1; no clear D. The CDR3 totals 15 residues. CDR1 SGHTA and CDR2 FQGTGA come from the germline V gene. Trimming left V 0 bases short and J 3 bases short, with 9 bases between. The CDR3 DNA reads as TGTGCCAGCAGCTTAACGGGTTCAGGCTACAATGAGCAGTTCTTC. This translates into CASSLTGSGYNEQFF.

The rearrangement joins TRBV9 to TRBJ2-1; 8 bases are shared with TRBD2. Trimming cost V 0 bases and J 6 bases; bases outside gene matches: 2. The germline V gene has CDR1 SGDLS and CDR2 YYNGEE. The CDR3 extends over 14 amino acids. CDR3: CASSVAGGPNEQFF. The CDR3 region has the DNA TGTGCCAGCAGCGTAGCGGGGGGGCCCAATGAGCAGTTCTTC.

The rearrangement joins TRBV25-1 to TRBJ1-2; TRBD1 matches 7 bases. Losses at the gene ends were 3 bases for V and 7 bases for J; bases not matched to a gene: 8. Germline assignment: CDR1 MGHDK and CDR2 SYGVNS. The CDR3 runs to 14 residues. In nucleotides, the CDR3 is TGTGCCAGCAGTGAGTCAGACAGGGTTGCTGGCTACACCTTC. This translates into CASSESDRVAGYTF.

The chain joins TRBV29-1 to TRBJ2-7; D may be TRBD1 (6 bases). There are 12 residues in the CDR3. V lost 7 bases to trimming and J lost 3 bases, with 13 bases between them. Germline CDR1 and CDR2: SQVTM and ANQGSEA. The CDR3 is CSGLGQSYEQYF. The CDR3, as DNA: TGCAGCGGTCTTGGACAGAGCTACGAGCAGTACTTC.

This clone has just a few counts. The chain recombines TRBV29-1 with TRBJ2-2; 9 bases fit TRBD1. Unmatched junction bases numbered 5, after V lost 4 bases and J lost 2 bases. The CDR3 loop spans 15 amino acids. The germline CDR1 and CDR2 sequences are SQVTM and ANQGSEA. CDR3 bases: TGCAGCGTTGGTCGGGACAGGGTAAACACCGGGGAGCTGTTTTTT. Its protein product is CSVGRDRVNTGELFF.

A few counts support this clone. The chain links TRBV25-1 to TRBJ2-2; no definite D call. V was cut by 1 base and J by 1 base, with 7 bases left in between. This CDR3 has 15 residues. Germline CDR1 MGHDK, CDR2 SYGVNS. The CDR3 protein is CASSEFAGNTGELFF. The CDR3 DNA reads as TGTGCCAGCAGTGAATTCGCAGGGAACACCGGGGAGCTGTTTTTT.

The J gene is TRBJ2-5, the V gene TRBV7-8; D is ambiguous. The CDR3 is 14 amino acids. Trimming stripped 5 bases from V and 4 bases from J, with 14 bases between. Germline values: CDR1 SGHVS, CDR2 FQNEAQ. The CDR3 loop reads CASSRRVDGETQYF. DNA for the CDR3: TGTGCCAGCAGCCGCCGGGTGGACGGAGAGACCCAGTACTTC.

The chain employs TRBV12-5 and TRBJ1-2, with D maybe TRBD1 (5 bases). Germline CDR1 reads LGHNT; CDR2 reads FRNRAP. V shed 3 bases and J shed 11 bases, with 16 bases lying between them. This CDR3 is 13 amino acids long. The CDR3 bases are TGTGCTAGTGGTTTCGGGGGACCCTCTGAATACACCTTC. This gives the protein CASGFGGPSEYTF.

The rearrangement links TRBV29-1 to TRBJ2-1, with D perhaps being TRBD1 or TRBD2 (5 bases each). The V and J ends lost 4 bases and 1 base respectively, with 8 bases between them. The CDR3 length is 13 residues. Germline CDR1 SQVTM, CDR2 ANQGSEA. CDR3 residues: CSVAGGSYNEQFF. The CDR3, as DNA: TGCAGCGTTGCTGGGGGATCCTACAATGAGCAGTTCTTC.

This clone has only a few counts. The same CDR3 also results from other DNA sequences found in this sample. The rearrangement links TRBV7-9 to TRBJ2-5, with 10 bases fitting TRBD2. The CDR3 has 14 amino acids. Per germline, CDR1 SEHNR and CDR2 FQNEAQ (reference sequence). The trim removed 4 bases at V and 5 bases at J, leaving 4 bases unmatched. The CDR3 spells CASSSSGGEETQYF. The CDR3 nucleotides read TGTGCCAGCAGCTCTAGCGGGGGCGAGGAGACCCAGTACTTC.

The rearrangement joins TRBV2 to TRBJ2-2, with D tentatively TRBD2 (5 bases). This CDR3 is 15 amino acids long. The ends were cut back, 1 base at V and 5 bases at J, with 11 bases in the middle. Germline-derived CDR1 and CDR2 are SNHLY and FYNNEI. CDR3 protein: CASSEVASFTGELFF. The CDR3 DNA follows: TGTGCCAGCAGTGAAGTGGCTAGCTTTACCGGGGAGCTGTTTTTT.

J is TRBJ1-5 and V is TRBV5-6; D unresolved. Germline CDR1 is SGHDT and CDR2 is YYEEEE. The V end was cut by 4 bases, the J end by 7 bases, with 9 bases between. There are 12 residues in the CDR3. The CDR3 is CASSTPDQPQHF. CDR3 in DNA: TGTGCCAGCAGCACCCCAGACCAGCCCCAGCATTTT. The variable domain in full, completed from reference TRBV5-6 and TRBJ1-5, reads DAGVTQSPTHLIKTRGQQVTLRCSPKSGHDTVSWYQQALGQGPQFIFQYYEEEERQRGNFPDRFSGHQFPNYSSELNVNALLLGDSALYLCASSTPDQPQHFGDGTRLSIL.

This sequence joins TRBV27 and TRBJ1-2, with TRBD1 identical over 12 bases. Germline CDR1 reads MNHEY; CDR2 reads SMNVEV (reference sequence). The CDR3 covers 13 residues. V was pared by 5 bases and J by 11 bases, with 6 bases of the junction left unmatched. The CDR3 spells CASSEGTGGTYTF. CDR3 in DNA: TGTGCCAGCAGTGAGGGGACAGGGGGCACATACACCTTC.

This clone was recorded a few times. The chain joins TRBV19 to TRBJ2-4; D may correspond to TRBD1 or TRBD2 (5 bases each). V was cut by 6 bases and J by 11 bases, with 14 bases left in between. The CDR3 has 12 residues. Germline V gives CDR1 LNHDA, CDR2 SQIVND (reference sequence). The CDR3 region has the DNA TGTGCCAGTAGGCCCGGTGGGGGATTTCAGTACTTC. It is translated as CASRPGGGFQYF.